This T cell receptor beta chain was found in a study of T cell responses to AZD1222 COVID-19 vaccine. Overall study results and limits: In all cases, repertoires were sampled only after the peak T cell response. Donors, mostly white British, included more females; clonal diversity was possibly underestimated.

V lost 1 base, J lost 6 bases, and 8 bases lay in between. This CDR3 region has 12 residues. From germline, CDR1 is SGHNT and CDR2 YYREEE (reference sequence). As to this clone: The antigen is unknown.

Sequenced by immunoSEQ multiplex PCR; TCRdb stores in-frame clones only, minus some. This repertoire shows some 120,000 clones, approximately 88% found once; its top ten account for around 5.8%. The origin of this receptor is an adult in good health. The material was peripheral blood, obtained on day 0 of AZD1222 vaccination. The chain uses TRBV5-4 and TRBJ2-7; no reliable D call. This chain's CDR3 is CASSLPGGEQYF. The DNA for the CDR3 is TGTGCCAGCAGCTTGCCCGGTGGCGAGCAGTACTTC.